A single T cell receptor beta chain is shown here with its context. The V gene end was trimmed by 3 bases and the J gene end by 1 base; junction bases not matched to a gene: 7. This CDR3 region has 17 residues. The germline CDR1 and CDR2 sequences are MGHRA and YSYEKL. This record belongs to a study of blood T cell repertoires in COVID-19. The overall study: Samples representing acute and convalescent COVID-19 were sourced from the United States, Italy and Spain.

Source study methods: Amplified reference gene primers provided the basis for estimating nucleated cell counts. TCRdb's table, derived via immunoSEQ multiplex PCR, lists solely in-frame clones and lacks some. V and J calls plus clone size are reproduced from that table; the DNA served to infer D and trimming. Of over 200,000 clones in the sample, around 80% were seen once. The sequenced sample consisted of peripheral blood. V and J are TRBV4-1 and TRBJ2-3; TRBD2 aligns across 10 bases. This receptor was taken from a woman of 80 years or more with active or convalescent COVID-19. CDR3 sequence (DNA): TGCGCCAGCAGCCAGCTAGCGGGAGTGGGTGGCACAGATACGCAGTATTTT. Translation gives CASSQLAGVGGTDTQYF.